A single sample gave rise to the 5 T cell receptor beta chains below, sequenced in a study of T cell responses to AZD1222 COVID-19 vaccine. Repertoires were generated with immunoSEQ multiplex PCR, while TCRdb's copy carries only in-frame clones and drops some. The sample carries around 87,000 clones, 85% to 90% recorded once. The material sequenced was peripheral blood, taken 28 days after the second AZD1222 dose. The source of these receptors is an adult who received the AZD1222 COVID-19 vaccine.

In its sample, this clone was seen once. This chain joins TRBV9 and TRBJ2-2; 8 bases agree with TRBD1. Germline trimming cut 4 bases from V and 7 bases from J; bases unmatched to any gene: 6. The germline V gene encodes CDR1 SGDLS and CDR2 YYNGEE. CDR3 size: 14 residues. The CDR3 is CASSSRTGIGELFF. In DNA, the CDR3 is TGTGCCAGCAGCTCCAGGACAGGGATCGGGGAGCTGTTTTTT.

The chain is built from TRBV5-1 and TRBJ2-1; TRBD2 aligns across 8 bases. This CDR3 spans 15 amino acids. J lost 10 bases, V lost 1 base, and 10 bases had no gene match. Per germline, CDR1 SGHRS and CDR2 YFSETQ. CDR3: CASSLLERGTEEQFF. CDR3 nucleotide sequence: TGCGCCAGCAGCTTGCTGGAGCGGGGGACGGAGGAGCAGTTCTTC.

This rearrangement joins TRBV7-8 to TRBJ2-7; D remains unclear. This CDR3 is built from 13 residues. V gave up 5 bases and J gave up 2 bases, with 10 bases separating them. CDR1 is SGHVS, CDR2 FQNEAQ, per germline. CDR3 DNA: TGTGCCAGCAGCGCAGGACCAACCTACGAGCAGTACTTC. This codes for CASSAGPTYEQYF.

V and J are TRBV2 and TRBJ1-4; maybe TRBD1 (5 bases). The CDR3 is 13 amino acids. Between the trimmed V and J ends, which lost 7 bases and 8 bases, there was a span of 14 bases. Germline V lookup: CDR1 SNHLY, CDR2 FYNNEI. Here the CDR3 DNA reads TGTGCCAGCAACCGGGTCAGGGTAGAAAAACTGTTTTTT. It specifies CASNRVRVEKLFF.

This clone turned up a few times. The V gene is TRBV7-2, the J gene TRBJ1-5; D remains unclear. This CDR3 is 13 amino acids long. CDR1 is SGHTA and CDR2 is FQGNSA in the germline V gene. V lost 3 bases to trimming and J lost 4 bases, with 7 bases between them. The CDR3 loop is CASSLSGNQPQHF. CDR3 nucleotides: TGTGCCAGCAGCTTGTCCGGAAATCAGCCCCAGCATTTT.